This TCR beta chain derives from a study of cytomegalovirus exposure and HLA in healthy donors. Researchers ran the PCR with 60 Vbeta and 13 Jbeta primers. The protocol was immunoSEQ multiplex PCR, while the TCRdb copy is restricted to in-frame clones and leaves out a portion. The sample records some 130,000 clones, 77% being singletons. Looked up from germline, CDR1 is MNHEY and CDR2 is SVGAGI. With 5 bases removed from V and 4 bases from J, the gap between germline ends came to 15 bases. The length of the CDR3 is 15 residues. Findings of the study overall: What a later analysis showed was that several of the most significant clusters appeared linked to common viral pathogens. As a later analysis showed, a missense DCLRE1C variant was linked to trimming of TCR beta V- and J-genes. Indistinguishable V segments such as TRBV6-2 and TRBV6-3 were excluded.

As concerns this clone: Its target is not known.

The receptor was derived from a man aged 25 to 45 in good health and CMV-seronegative. The V call is TRBV6-5, the J call TRBJ1-3; D may be TRBD1 (5 bases). Sequencing used PBMCs. The CDR3 sequence is CASSRRGVAGNTIYF. For the CDR3, the DNA is TGTGCCAGCAGTCGTCGGGGGGTAGCCGGAAACACCATATATTTT.